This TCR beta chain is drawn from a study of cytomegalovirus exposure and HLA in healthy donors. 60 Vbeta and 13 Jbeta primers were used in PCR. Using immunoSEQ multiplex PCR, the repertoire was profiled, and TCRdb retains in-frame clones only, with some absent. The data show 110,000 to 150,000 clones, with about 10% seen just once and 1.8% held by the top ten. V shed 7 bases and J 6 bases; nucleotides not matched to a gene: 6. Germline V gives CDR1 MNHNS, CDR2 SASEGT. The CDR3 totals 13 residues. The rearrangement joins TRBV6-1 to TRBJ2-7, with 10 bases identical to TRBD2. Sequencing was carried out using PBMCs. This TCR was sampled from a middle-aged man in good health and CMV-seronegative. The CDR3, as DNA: TGTGCCAGCACACTAGCGGGGTTGCGCGAGCAGTACTTC. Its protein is CASTLAGLREQYF.